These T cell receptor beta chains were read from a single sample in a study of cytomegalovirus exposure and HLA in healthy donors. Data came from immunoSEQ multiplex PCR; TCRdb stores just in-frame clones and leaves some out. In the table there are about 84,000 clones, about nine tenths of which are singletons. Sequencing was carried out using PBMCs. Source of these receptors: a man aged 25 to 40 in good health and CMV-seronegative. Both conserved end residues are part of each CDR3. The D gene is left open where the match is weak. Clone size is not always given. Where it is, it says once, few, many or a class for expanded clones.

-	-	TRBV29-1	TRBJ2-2	TGCAGCGTCGGGGACACCGGGGAGCTGTTTTTT	CSVGDTGELFF
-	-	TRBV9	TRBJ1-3	TGTGCCAGCAGCGTAGGGGCAGGCTCCTCTGGAAACACCATATATTTT	CASSVGAGSSGNTIYF
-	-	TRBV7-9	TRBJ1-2	TGTGCCAGCAGCCGGGGTCCGGACTATGGCTACACCTTC	CASSRGPDYGYTF
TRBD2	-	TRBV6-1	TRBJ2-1	TGTGCCAGCAGTGGACTAGCGGGAGGGAATGAGCAGTTCTTC	CASSGLAGGNEQFF
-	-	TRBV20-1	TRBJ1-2	TGCAGTGCTCCCATTGCGGGCACCTTC	CSAPIAGTF
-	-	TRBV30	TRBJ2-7	TGTGCCTGGAGTGTACGGACAGTGACCAAGCAGTACTTC	CAWSVRTVTKQYF
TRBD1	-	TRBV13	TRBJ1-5	TGTGCCAGCAGCTTAGGATCCGGGACAGATTACAATCAGCCCCAGCATTTT	CASSLGSGTDYNQPQHF
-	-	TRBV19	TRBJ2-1	TGTGCCAGTAGTATTCACTCCCGGGGGACCTACAATGAGCAGTTCTTC	CASSIHSRGTYNEQFF
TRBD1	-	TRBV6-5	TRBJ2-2	TGTGCCAGCAGCATAAACAGGGGAGGGGAGCTGTTTTTT	CASSINRGGELFF
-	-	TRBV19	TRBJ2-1	TGTGCCAGTAGTATGAACAGGGACAATGAGCAGTTCTTC	CASSMNRDNEQFF
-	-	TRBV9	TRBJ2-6	TGTGCCAGCAGCGTTCCATTAGGGGGATCTGGGGCCAACGTCCTGACTTTC	CASSVPLGGSGANVLTF
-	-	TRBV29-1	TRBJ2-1	TGCAGCGTGGCACAGGGCAATAGGGACAATGAGCAGTTCTTC	CSVAQGNRDNEQFF
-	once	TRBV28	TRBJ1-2	TGTGCCAGCAGCTTCCCCGGGGGGCCAGGGGGCTACACCTTC	CASSFPGGPGGYTF
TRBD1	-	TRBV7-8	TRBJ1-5	TGTGCCAGCGCCGGGACAGGGTCCCAGCCCCAGCATTTT	CASAGTGSQPQHF
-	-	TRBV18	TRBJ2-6	TGTGCCAGCTCACCAACAGGCGGGGTTGGGGCCAACGTCCTGACTTTC	CASSPTGGVGANVLTF
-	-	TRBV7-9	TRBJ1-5	TGTGCCAGCAGCCAGAGATCGGGGGGCGATCAGCCCCAGCATTTT	CASSQRSGGDQPQHF
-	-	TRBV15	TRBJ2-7	TGTGCCACCAGCAGAGAGGGGCGGGACAGCACCTACGAGCAGTACTTC	CATSREGRDSTYEQYF
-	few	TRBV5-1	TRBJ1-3	TGCGCCAGCAGTGGAAACCCAGCAGGGGACACCATATATTTT	CASSGNPAGDTIYF
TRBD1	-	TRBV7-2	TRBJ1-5	TGTGCCAGCAGCTTAACGGACAGGCATCAGCCCCAGCATTTT	CASSLTDRHQPQHF
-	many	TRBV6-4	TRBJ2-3	TGTGCCAGCAGTGACGGTGACAAAAGCACAGATACGCAGTATTTT	CASSDGDKSTDTQYF
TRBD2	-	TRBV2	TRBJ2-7	TGTGCCAGCAACCGTTCGGGGGGGTTTGCCTACGAGCAGTACTTC	CASNRSGGFAYEQYF
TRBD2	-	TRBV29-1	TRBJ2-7	TGCAGCGTTGTAGGACTAGCGGACTACGAGCAGTACTTC	CSVVGLADYEQYF
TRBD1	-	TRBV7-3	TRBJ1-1	TGTGCCAGCAGCTTAGACAGTGGGGAGACAGGGAGGACTGAAGCTTTCTTT	CASSLDSGETGRTEAFF
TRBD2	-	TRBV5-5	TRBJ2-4	TGTGCCAGCAGCACTCCGGGACTAGCGGCCTCAGGGGCCAAAAACATTCAGTACTTC	CASSTPGLAASGAKNIQYF
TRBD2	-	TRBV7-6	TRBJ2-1	TGTGCCAGCAGCCCGGGTAGCGGGAGGAACTACAATGAGCAGTTCTTC	CASSPGSGRNYNEQFF
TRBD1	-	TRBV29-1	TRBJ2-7	TGCAGCGTGGGGACAGGTTCACCCTACGAGCAGTACTTC	CSVGTGSPYEQYF
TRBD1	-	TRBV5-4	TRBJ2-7	TGTGCCAGCAGCTCCAGACAGGGACGCGAGCAGTACTTC	CASSSRQGREQYF
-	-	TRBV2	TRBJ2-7	TGTGCCAGCAGGGGCGGGGCCTACGAGCAGTACTTC	CASRGGAYEQYF
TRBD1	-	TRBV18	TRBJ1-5	TGTGCCAGCTCAGAGGGACAGGGCCTGAGCAATCAGCCCCAGCATTTT	CASSEGQGLSNQPQHF
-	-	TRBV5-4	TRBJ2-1	TGTGCCAGCAGCTTGGGTAGAGGTCAGGGCGGTAATGAGCAGTTCTTC	CASSLGRGQGGNEQFF
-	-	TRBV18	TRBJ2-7	TGTGCCAGCTCACGGATCGGGGACTACGAGCAGTACTTC	CASSRIGDYEQYF
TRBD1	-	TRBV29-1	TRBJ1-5	TGCAGCGTTCGACAGGGGGCTGTCAATCAGCCCCAGCATTTT	CSVRQGAVNQPQHF
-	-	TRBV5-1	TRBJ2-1	TGCGCCAGCAGCTTGCCCGCGTCCTACAATGAGCAGTTCTTC	CASSLPASYNEQFF
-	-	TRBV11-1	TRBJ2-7	TGTGCCAGCACGCTGACATCAGGTTACTACGAGCAGTACTTC	CASTLTSGYYEQYF
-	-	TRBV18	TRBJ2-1	TGTGCCAGCTCACCCAGGAATGAGCAGTTCTTC	CASSPRNEQFF
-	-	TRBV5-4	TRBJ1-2	TGTGCCAGCAGCTTTACAGGGACTAACTATGGCTACACCTTC	CASSFTGTNYGYTF
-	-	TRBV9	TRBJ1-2	TGTGCCAGCAGCGTAGTTACCGGGGATGGCTACACCTTC	CASSVVTGDGYTF
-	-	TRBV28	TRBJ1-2	TGTGCCAGCAGTTTTGGGCAGGGTTTACGCTACACCTTC	CASSFGQGLRYTF
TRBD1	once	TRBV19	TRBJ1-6	TGTGCCAGTACTAGGACAGGGGATTCACCCCTCCACTTT	CASTRTGDSPLHF
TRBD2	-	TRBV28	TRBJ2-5	TGTGCCAGCAGTTTAGGGACTAGCGGGAGGGAGACCCAGTACTTC	CASSLGTSGRETQYF
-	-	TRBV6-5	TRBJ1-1	TGTGCCAGCGTAAGAGCTGCTGAAGCTTTCTTT	CASVRAAEAFF
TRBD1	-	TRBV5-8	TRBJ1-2	TGTGCCAGCAGCCCCCTTCGATGGACAGGGCGCTATGGCTACACCTTC	CASSPLRWTGRYGYTF
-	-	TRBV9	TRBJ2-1	TGTGCCAGCAGCGTACCGGGTAATGAGCAGTTCTTC	CASSVPGNEQFF
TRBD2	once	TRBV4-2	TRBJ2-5	TGTGCCAGCAGCCAAGATCGGGGAGTAGCGGGGGTAGAGACCCAGTACTTC	CASSQDRGVAGVETQYF
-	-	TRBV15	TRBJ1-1	TGTGCCACCAGCGATGCGGGGCAAGACACTGAAGCTTTCTTT	CATSDAGQDTEAFF
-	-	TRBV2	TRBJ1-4	TGTGCCAGCAGTGATGGTCGGGGTCTCGATGAAAAACTGTTTTTT	CASSDGRGLDEKLFF
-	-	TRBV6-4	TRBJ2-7	TGTGCCAGCAGGGTACAGAGCTACGAGCAGTACTTC	CASRVQSYEQYF
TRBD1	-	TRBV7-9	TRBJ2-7	TGTGCCAGCAGCTTAACAGGGGGATACGAGCAGTACTTC	CASSLTGGYEQYF
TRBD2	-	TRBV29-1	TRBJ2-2	TGCAGCGCTAAGACTAGCGGGAGAACGAACACCGGGGAGCTGTTTTTT	CSAKTSGRTNTGELFF
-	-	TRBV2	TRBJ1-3	TGTGCCAGCAGTGAAGTCCGGGGTATCGGTGGAAACACCATATATTTT	CASSEVRGIGGNTIYF
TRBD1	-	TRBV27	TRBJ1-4	TGTGCCAGTTCAGGACAGGGGGCTGAAAAACTGTTTTTT	CASSGQGAEKLFF
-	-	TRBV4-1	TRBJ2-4	TGCGCCAGCAGCCAAGTAAGCCCTCGCTTAGCCAAAAACATTCAGTACTTC	CASSQVSPRLAKNIQYF